This T cell receptor beta chain was identified during a study of beta chain features in type 1 diabetes (dated by TCRdb to the late 2010s). Background for the entire study: Mean age, gender distribution, total cell number and subset yield did not differ between patients and healthy donors. A total of roughly 99 million sorted cells were examined across all samples, and the number of cells per subset was strongly correlated with RNA yield. In the study, recently diagnosed type 1 diabetes patients and matched healthy donors were compared on the TCRB repertoires of their sorted circulating CD4+ T cell subsets. Whereas all 30 or so donors provided naive and central memory subsets, regulatory and stem cell-like memory subsets were isolated from just 8 patients and about eight healthy donors. Overall results and qualifications from the work: Patients with type 1 diabetes made fewer insertions and deleted more nucleotides at VDJ recombination sites, implying thymic rearrangement abnormalities. Naive, central memory and regulatory TCRB repertoires appeared more similar among patients than among healthy donors. Shorter templates might have been favored by PCR, but patient and control samples were amplified and corrected together, so both groups would have been affected equally by any skew. Type 1 diabetes patients showed a moderate but significant shortening of TCRB CDR3 length in all four CD4+ subsets. Because cDNA was sequenced instead of genomic DNA, activated cells with high expression could be over-represented, although the groups did not differ in activation or CD3 levels. Because the HLA sub-analyses included only small numbers of individuals, any influence of HLA type on TCRB rearrangement was left unresolved.

All of the isolated RNA was reverse transcribed with the High Capacity cDNA Reverse Transcription Kit, so expressed TCRB transcripts were sequenced. Deep immunoSEQ sequencing was performed on naive, central memory and regulatory T cell samples, with an average of around 3.5 million total reads per sample. After sorted cells were lysed in RLT buffer, RNA was extracted with DNase-treated RNeasy Micro or Mini kits, with the choice depending on cell number. Each cell subset was processed separately to prevent cross-contamination, with patient and healthy donor samples processed together. TCRB sequences were amplified from cDNA with the immunoSEQ multiplex PCR, producing 87-bp fragments spanning the CDR3 region. Amplicons were sequenced on the Illumina HiSeq platform. In the authors' own workflow: PCR bias was corrected computationally using synthetic template baselines, and reads within Hamming distance 2 were collapsed, with unmergeable singletons discarded. Reads were aligned to IMGT to assign V, D and J genes, CDR3 length, and insertions or deletions at six rearrangement sites. Clonotype counts were normalized to sorted cell number within each subset before computing true diversity and Gini coefficients with the tcR R package. The overlap coefficient, calculated on TCRB nucleotide sequences, was used to measure repertoire sharing. As a proxy for the pre-selection repertoire, out-of-frame TCRB sequences from naive cells were analyzed. Imported from immuneACCESS, the table was reduced by TCRdb to in-frame sequences with V and J called. These copies leave out some clones; in studies compared against another copy, an unresolved V gene accounts for under half, and the cause of the remainder is not known. That table furnishes V, J and clone size, whereas the DNA furnished D and trimming. The sample table lists around 250,000 clones, approximately 14% of them with a count of one. Around 0.019% of the sample rests with the top ten.

This clone was observed a few times. Its antigen is unknown. No base-level quality is on record; no much larger clone is a single base apart. Each donor gave one peripheral blood draw, roughly 0.11 L on average, collected into heparinised tubes. Using a panel that included CD45RO, CCR7, CD25, CD127, CD95 and CD27, naive, central memory, regulatory and stem cell-like memory CD4+ T cells were sorted on a BD FACSAria II. Every sorted population had a purity above 95%. PBMCs were isolated immediately by Lymphoprep density gradient centrifugation and stained directly without culture. So that batch effects would be minimized, each experiment stained and sorted samples in pairs, pairing one healthy donor with one patient. The sample consisted of naive CD4+ T cells from blood. What the cell subset or site label conveys for this sample: true naive CD4+ T cells. The sequence derives from a man younger than 45 with type 1 diabetes.

The DNA sequence is given as TGTGCCAGCAGCGAGACTAGCGGGAGCTACAATGAGCAGTTCTTC. It specifies CASSETSGSYNEQFF. The V and J genes are TRBV5-4 and TRBJ2-1; the junction holds 12 bases that match TRBD2. Via the germline V gene (reference sequence), CDR1 is SGHNT and CDR2 YYREEE. The CDR3 contains 15 residues, cysteine and phenylalanine counted. Of all the DNA, just the CDR3 is kept, 45 bases in frame from base 1. Germline trimming amounts to 4 bases on V and 3 bases on J, with 2 as the count of junction bases outside the gene matches.